Presented here are 22 T cell receptor beta chains from one specimen sequenced in a study of T-cell memory formation after mild COVID-19. TCRdb independently ran MiXCR on the 5' RACE reads; one entry per CDR3 protein. The sample contains about 350,000 distinct CDR3 sequences, 20% to 25% of which appear only once. The sequencing input was PBMCs or a T cell subset sorted from them (not recorded which). These receptors were taken from a man between 18 and 29 years old who had mild COVID-19 (a few samples of this study predate the infection). Cell type and time point are not known.

The chain carries TRBV24-1 and TRBJ2-2; D gene unclear. CDR3 length equals 14 residues. The V gene lost 3 bases and the J gene lost 8 bases, with 12 bases spanning the gap. CDR1 is KGHDR, CDR2 SFDVKD, per germline. This CDR3 is CATSDVAGPGELFF. Written as DNA, the CDR3 is TGTGCCACCAGTGATGTAGCAGGCCCAGGGGAGCTGTTTTTT.

This clonotype was picked up a small number of times. The chain uses TRBV7-8 and TRBJ1-5; D is unclear. Trimming removed 1 base at V and 7 bases at J, with 8 bases between. The CDR3 loop spans 13 amino acids. Germline loops: CDR1 SGHVS, CDR2 FQNEAQ. The CDR3 DNA reads TGTGCCAGCAGCTTAGTCGATTACCAGCCCCAGCATTTT. Protein sequence: CASSLVDYQPQHF.

This clonotype turned up a few times. The chain uses TRBV27 and TRBJ2-4, with no clear D. Trimming removed 2 bases at V and 7 bases at J, with 9 bases between. The germline gives CDR1 MNHEY, CDR2 SMNVEV (reference sequence). The CDR3 spans 13 residues. CDR3 amino acids: CASSLKGSNIQYF. Here the CDR3 DNA reads TGTGCCAGCAGTTTAAAAGGTTCGAACATTCAGTACTTC.

The chain carries TRBV9 and TRBJ2-7, with 7 bases matching TRBD2. This CDR3 is built from 15 residues. Trimming cost V 4 bases and J 0 bases; bases outside gene matches: 7. Looked up from germline, CDR1 is SGDLS and CDR2 is YYNGEE. The CDR3 protein is CASSIGGSSSYEQYF. CDR3 in DNA: TGTGCCAGCAGCATCGGGGGGTCCAGCTCCTACGAGCAGTACTTC.

Ten or more counts support this clonotype. The rearrangement links TRBV12-3 or TRBV12-4 to TRBJ2-7; no clear D. The CDR3 sequence is 12 residues long. V was trimmed by 6 bases and J by 3 bases, leaving 9 bases between them. This CDR3 is CASRSTFYEQYF. In nucleotides, the CDR3 is TGTGCCAGCAGGTCGACCTTCTACGAGCAGTACTTC.

This clonotype was observed a few times. J is TRBJ1-5 and V is TRBV29-1, with TRBD1 matching 7 bases. V shed 6 bases, J shed 2 bases, and the junction held 4 bases outside the gene matches. From germline, CDR1 is SQVTM and CDR2 ANQGSEA. The CDR3 runs 13 residues. The CDR3, as DNA: TGCAGCGTCCGGGACAGCCGCAATCAGCCCCAGCATTTT. Translated: CSVRDSRNQPQHF.

The chain couples TRBV7-2 to TRBJ2-7; 8 nucleotides line up with TRBD1. Germline-derived CDR1 and CDR2 are SGHTA and FQGNSA. This CDR3 has 13 amino acids. Germline trimming cut 6 bases from V and 6 bases from J; bases unmatched to any gene: 7. The CDR3 is CASSSDRGGEQYV. The CDR3 DNA follows: TGTGCCAGCAGTTCAGACAGGGGAGGCGAGCAGTACGTC.

V is TRBV5-1 and J is TRBJ1-6; tentatively, D is TRBD1 (6 bases). CDR1 SGHRS and CDR2 YFSETQ come from the germline V gene. This CDR3 comprises 15 residues. The germline V and J ends were trimmed by 1 base and 7 bases, with 12 bases remaining between them. Here the CDR3 DNA reads TGCGCCAGCAGCTTGTCGCCCGACAGGAATTCACCCCTCCACTTT. Translated: CASSLSPDRNSPLHF.

This clonotype was counted only a few times. The V gene is TRBV29-1, the J gene TRBJ1-2; 7 bases line up with TRBD1. Trimming took 4 bases from V and 6 from J; bases not matched to a gene: 8. This CDR3 spans 13 amino acids. Germline V gene lookup returns CDR1 SQVTM and CDR2 ANQGSEA. DNA for the CDR3: TGCAGCGTTGGACAGGGAGGATCCAATGGCTACACCTTC. Protein product: CSVGQGGSNGYTF.

This chain connects TRBV11-2 to TRBJ2-1, with 10 bases lining up with TRBD2. The germline CDR1 and CDR2 sequences are SGHAT and FQNNGV. Losses at the gene ends were 5 bases for V and 7 bases for J; bases not matched to a gene: 11. The CDR3 spans 16 residues. Here the CDR3 DNA reads TGTGCCAGCAGCCACGTACTAGCGGGGTTCGGTAATGAGCAGTTCTTC. As protein: CASSHVLAGFGNEQFF.

This chain uses TRBV10-3 with TRBJ2-1; tentatively, D is TRBD1 (5 bases). V was pared by 3 bases and J by 0 bases, with 12 bases between. The CDR3 contains 16 residues. Per germline, CDR1 ENHRY and CDR2 SYGVKD. CDR3 sequence reads: CAISDFGQGSYNEQFF. Here the CDR3 DNA reads TGTGCCATCAGTGACTTCGGGCAGGGCTCCTACAATGAGCAGTTCTTC.

The chain recombines TRBV7-3 with TRBJ2-3; D remains unclear. Germline assignment: CDR1 SGHTA and CDR2 FQGTGA. Trimming removed 5 bases at V and 6 bases at J, with 9 bases between. The CDR3 spans 12 residues. The CDR3 DNA sequence: TGTGCCAGCAGCCCGTCCGGGGATACGCAGTATTTT. This sequence encodes CASSPSGDTQYF.

This clonotype was counted at least ten times. V and J are TRBV7-3 and TRBJ1-1; tentative D call: TRBD1 (6 bases). CDR1 is SGHTA and CDR2 is FQGTGA in the germline V gene. Trimming pared 3 bases from V and 2 bases from J, leaving 10 bases between. This CDR3 contains 14 residues. This CDR3 reads CASSLTGGNTEAFF. CDR3 bases: TGTGCCAGCAGCTTGACCGGGGGCAACACTGAAGCTTTCTTT.

Ten or more counts support this clonotype. The rearrangement links TRBV5-1 to TRBJ2-1, with D unresolved. The germline V and J ends were trimmed by 1 base and 7 bases, with 12 bases remaining between them. The germline V gene has CDR1 SGHRS and CDR2 YFSETQ. There are 14 residues in the CDR3. The CDR3 DNA reads as TGCGCCAGCAGCTTGTTGACCCAAATAAATGAGCAGTTCTTC. Protein product: CASSLLTQINEQFF.

This clonotype has a count of ten or more. This chain links TRBV5-1 with TRBJ2-2, with 8 bases fitting TRBD1. CDR3 length: 14 residues. CDR1 and CDR2 (germline): SGHRS, YFSETQ. V shed 5 bases, J shed 1 base, and the junction held 1 base outside the gene matches. The CDR3 spells CASRGQVNTGELFF. CDR3 in DNA: TGCGCCAGCAGGGGACAGGTGAACACCGGGGAGCTGTTTTTT. The full variable domain, in which reference TRBV5-1 and TRBJ2-2 provide the parts outside the CDR3, is KAGVTQTPRYLIKTRGQQVTLSCSPISGHRSVSWYQQTPGQGLQFLFEYFSETQRNKGNFPGRFSGRQFSNSRSEMNVSTLELGDSALYLCASRGQVNTGELFFGEGSRLTVL.

The chain combines TRBV12-3 or TRBV12-4 with TRBJ1-1, with no clear D. The CDR3 has 14 amino acids. Trimming removed 2 bases at V and 3 bases at J, with 10 bases between. In DNA, the CDR3 is TGTGCCAGCAGTTTAAAGGGAGCCGACACTGAAGCTTTCTTT. Translated, it gives CASSLKGADTEAFF.

This clonotype has a handful of counts. Here the CDR3 reads CASSLAMGLAGNTIYF. The CDR3 DNA reads TGTGCCAGCAGCTTAGCGATGGGACTTGCTGGAAACACCATATATTTT. V usage is TRBV7-8 and J usage is TRBJ1-3; D is perhaps TRBD1 (5 bases). CDR1 is SGHVS and CDR2 is FQNEAQ in the germline V gene. Trimming left V 0 bases short and J 2 bases short, with 11 bases between. This CDR3 contains 16 residues.

V gene TRBV4-3 combines with J gene TRBJ2-1, with 7 bases fitting TRBD1. In germline, CDR1 is LGHNA, CDR2 YSLEER. CDR3 size: 14 residues. With 3 bases clipped from V and 6 bases from J, the junction kept 5 bases outside the gene matches. The CDR3 DNA reads TGCGCCAGCAGCCATCAATCAGGGGGCAATGAGCAGTTCTTC. Its translation: CASSHQSGGNEQFF.

In this sample, this clonotype turned up a few times. The chain uses TRBV4-2 and TRBJ1-1; D is ambiguous. The CDR3 has 15 residues. In germline, CDR1 is LGHNA, CDR2 YNFKEQ. Trimming took off 1 base at V and 0 bases at J, with 9 bases between the two ends. The CDR3 spells CASSQGASLNTEAFF. Written as DNA, the CDR3 is TGTGCCAGCAGCCAAGGGGCCAGCCTGAACACTGAAGCTTTCTTT.

This chain connects TRBV18 to TRBJ2-7; D tentatively reads TRBD1 or TRBD2 (5 bases each). Per the germline V gene, CDR1 is KGHSH and CDR2 is LQKENI. CDR3 length equals 14 residues. The V end lost 3 bases, the J end lost 1 base, and 10 bases lay between the germline ends. The CDR3 reads CASSPGTFSYEQYV. The CDR3 coding sequence is TGTGCCAGCTCACCGGGGACCTTTTCCTACGAGCAGTACGTC.

The gene calls are TRBV7-8 and TRBJ2-3; 12 positions match TRBD2. The CDR3 totals 19 residues. Trimming at V came to 5 bases and at J to 1 base, leaving 13 bases not matched to a gene. Looked up from germline, CDR1 is SGHVS and CDR2 is FQNEAQ. CDR3 region: CASSLRLAGAIGGTDTQYF. In DNA form, the CDR3 reads TGTGCCAGCAGCCTAAGACTAGCGGGGGCTATCGGGGGCACAGATACGCAGTATTTT. Looking up the rest from reference TRBV7-8 and TRBJ2-3 gives the full variable domain: GAGVSQSPRYKVAKRGQDVALRCDPISGHVSLFWYQQALGQGPEFLTYFQNEAQLDKSGLPSDRFFAERPEGSVSTLKIQRTQQEDSAVYLCASSLRLAGAIGGTDTQYFGPGTRLTVL.

In its sample, this clonotype was seen many times. J is TRBJ1-1 and V is TRBV5-1; 7 bases map to TRBD1. Germline lookup yields CDR1 SGHRS and CDR2 YFSETQ. V trimming: 4 bases; J trimming: 4 bases; junction bases outside the gene matches: 4. CDR3 length: 13 residues. This CDR3 reads CASSPEGATEAFF. CDR3 DNA: TGCGCCAGCAGCCCGGAGGGGGCCACTGAAGCTTTCTTT. The full variable domain, with the rest looked up from reference TRBV5-1 and TRBJ1-1, is KAGVTQTPRYLIKTRGQQVTLSCSPISGHRSVSWYQQTPGQGLQFLFEYFSETQRNKGNFPGRFSGRQFSNSRSEMNVSTLELGDSALYLCASSPEGATEAFFGQGTRLTVV.